The 3 T cell receptor beta chains given below trace back to one sample, sequenced in a study of control samples from healthy donors and cancer patients. Produced via immunoSEQ multiplex PCR; TCRdb's table is partial and in-frame only. The sample carries around 99,000 clones, 80% to 90% recorded once. Specimen: blood. The receptor source for this set is a woman aged 45-65 years in good health.

The chain has TRBV18 and TRBJ2-7; 8 nucleotides agree with TRBD1. Germline assignment: CDR1 KGHSH and CDR2 LQKENI. The CDR3 loop spans 17 amino acids. Trimming cost V 1 base and J 3 bases; bases outside gene matches: 11. The CDR3 here is CASSPRSGTGVYYEQYF. Written as DNA, the CDR3 is TGTGCCAGCTCACCACGTTCAGGGACAGGAGTCTACTACGAGCAGTACTTC.

The chain couples TRBV30 to TRBJ2-7; possibly TRBD2 for D (6 bases). The CDR3 contains 13 residues. Trimming shortened V by 7 bases and J by 4 bases, and 17 bases separated the two germline ends. Looked up from germline, CDR1 is GTSNPN and CDR2 is SVGIG (reference sequence). CDR3 bases: TGTGCCTATAGGGGAGCGGGCGATTACGAGCAGTACGTC. Its translation is CAYRGAGDYEQYV.

The V gene is TRBV7-2, the J gene TRBJ2-7; D gene ambiguous. The CDR3 extends over 17 amino acids. V was trimmed by 1 base and J by 0 bases, leaving 16 bases between them. Germline assignment: CDR1 SGHTA and CDR2 FQGNSA. This CDR3 is CASSLGSGQASSYEQYF. CDR3 in DNA: TGTGCCAGCAGCTTAGGTTCGGGTCAGGCGTCCTCCTACGAGCAGTACTTC.